This T cell receptor beta chain was retrieved from a study of CD8 T cells in Susac syndrome. CDR1 and CDR2 (germline): GTSNPN, SVGIG (reference sequence). The CDR3 is 16 amino acids. V dropped 3 bases and J dropped 2; count of bases not matched to a gene: 10. RNA amounts of roughly 0.5 to 1 ug underwent reverse transcription with random hexamers. TCRdb reprocessed the immunoSEQ multiplex PCR reads with MiXCR, giving one entry per CDR3 protein. Of roughly 86,000 distinct CDR3 sequences in the sample, about 96% were seen once. The V and J genes are TRBV30 and TRBJ2-1; 7 nucleotides line up with TRBD1. The TCR was taken from a human donor with Susac syndrome. The sequencing sample was made of CD8+ T cells from PBMCs. The CDR3 region has the DNA TGTGCCTGGAGAGACCGGGGACAGCAGCCCTACAATGAGCAGTTCTTC. The encoded protein is CAWRDRGQQPYNEQFF.